The 3 T cell receptor beta chains below were found in one sample sequenced in a study of beta chain features in type 1 diabetes. Since all of the isolated RNA was reverse transcribed, expressed TCRB transcripts were what got sequenced. TCRdb's copy holds only in-frame clones and misses some; the assay was immunoSEQ multiplex PCR. The sample consists of some 500,000 clones, approximately 10% of them appearing once. The sequenced sample consisted of naive CD4+ T cells from blood. These receptors were taken from a woman younger than 35 in good health.

This clone was observed a handful of times. The V call is TRBV6-6, the J call TRBJ2-1, with 9 bases aligning to TRBD2. J lost 10 bases, V lost 1 base, and 8 bases had no gene match. The CDR3 sequence is 15 residues long. Germline CDR1 reads MNHNY; CDR2 reads SVGAGI (reference sequence). Here the CDR3 reads CASSYFQREVTEQFF. In DNA, the CDR3 is TGTGCCAGCAGTTACTTCCAGCGGGAGGTCACCGAGCAGTTCTTC.

This clone was picked up a small number of times. This rearrangement joins TRBV20-1 to TRBJ2-7, with D maybe TRBD1 (5 bases). Germline V lookup: CDR1 DFQATT, CDR2 SNEGSKA (reference sequence). V lost 3 bases and J 6 bases, leaving 9 bases between the germline ends. This CDR3 has 11 amino acids. This CDR3 is CSARGRSEQYF. As DNA, the CDR3 is TGCAGTGCTAGGGGGCGCAGCGAGCAGTACTTC.

This clone was counted only a few times. CDR3 region: CASSQSSRNEKLFF. In DNA form, the CDR3 reads TGCGCCAGCAGCCAAAGCAGCAGAAATGAAAAACTGTTTTTT. The chain recombines TRBV4-3 with TRBJ1-4, with D uncertain. There are 14 residues in the CDR3. Trimming pared 2 bases from V and 5 bases from J, leaving 9 bases between. The V gene's germline CDR1 is LGHNA and CDR2 YSLEER.